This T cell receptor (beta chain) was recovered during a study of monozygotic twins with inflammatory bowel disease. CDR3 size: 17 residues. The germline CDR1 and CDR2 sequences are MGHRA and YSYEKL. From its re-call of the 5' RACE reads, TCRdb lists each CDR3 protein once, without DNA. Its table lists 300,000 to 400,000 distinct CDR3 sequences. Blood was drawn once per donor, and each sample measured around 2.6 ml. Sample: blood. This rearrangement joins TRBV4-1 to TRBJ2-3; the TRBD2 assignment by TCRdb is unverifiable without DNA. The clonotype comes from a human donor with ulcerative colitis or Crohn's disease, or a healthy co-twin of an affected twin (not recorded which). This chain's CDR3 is CASSQGGLAERTDTQYF.